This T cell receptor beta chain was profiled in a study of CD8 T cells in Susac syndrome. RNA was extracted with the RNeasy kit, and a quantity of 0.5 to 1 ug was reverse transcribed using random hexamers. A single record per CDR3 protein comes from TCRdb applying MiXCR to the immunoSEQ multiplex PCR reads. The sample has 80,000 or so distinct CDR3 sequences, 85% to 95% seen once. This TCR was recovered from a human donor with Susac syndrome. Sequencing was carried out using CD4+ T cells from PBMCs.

CDR3 nucleotide sequence: TGTGCCAGCAGTCCCTTCTTGGGGGCAAGTGGGGCCAACGTCCTGACTTTC. Protein product: CASSPFLGASGANVLTF. The chain carries TRBV27 and TRBJ2-6; perhaps TRBD1 as D (6 bases). V shed 5 bases and J shed 3 bases, with 17 bases lying between them. This CDR3 spans 17 amino acids. Germline lookup yields CDR1 MNHEY and CDR2 SMNVEV (reference sequence).